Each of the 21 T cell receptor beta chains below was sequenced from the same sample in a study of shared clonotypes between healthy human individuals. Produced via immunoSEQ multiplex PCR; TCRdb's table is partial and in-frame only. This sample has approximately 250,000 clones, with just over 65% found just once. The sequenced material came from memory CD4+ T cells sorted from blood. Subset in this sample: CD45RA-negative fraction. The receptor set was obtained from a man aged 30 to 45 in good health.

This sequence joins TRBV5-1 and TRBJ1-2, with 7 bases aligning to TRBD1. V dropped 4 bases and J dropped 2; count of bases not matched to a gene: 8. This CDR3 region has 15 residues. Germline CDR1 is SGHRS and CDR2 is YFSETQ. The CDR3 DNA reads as TGCGCCAGCAGCCTTCCGACAGGGAGGAACTATGGCTACACCTTC. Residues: CASSLPTGRNYGYTF.

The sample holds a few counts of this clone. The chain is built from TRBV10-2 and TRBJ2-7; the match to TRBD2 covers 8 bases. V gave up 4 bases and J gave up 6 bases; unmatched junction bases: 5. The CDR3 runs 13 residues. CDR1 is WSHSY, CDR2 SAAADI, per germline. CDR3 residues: CASSGAGEGEQYF. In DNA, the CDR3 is TGCGCCAGCAGTGGAGCGGGGGAGGGCGAGCAGTACTTC.

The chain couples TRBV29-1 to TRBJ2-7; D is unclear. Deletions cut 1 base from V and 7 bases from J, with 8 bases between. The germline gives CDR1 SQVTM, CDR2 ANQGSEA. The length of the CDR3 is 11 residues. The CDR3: CSVEAAREQYF. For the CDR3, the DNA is TGCAGCGTTGAAGCTGCCAGGGAGCAGTACTTC.

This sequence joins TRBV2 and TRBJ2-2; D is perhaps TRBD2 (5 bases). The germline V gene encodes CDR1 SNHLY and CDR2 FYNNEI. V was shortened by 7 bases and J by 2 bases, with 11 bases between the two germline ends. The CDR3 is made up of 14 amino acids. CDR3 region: CASIRLANTGELFF. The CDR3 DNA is TGTGCCAGCATACGGCTAGCCAACACCGGGGAGCTGTTTTTT.

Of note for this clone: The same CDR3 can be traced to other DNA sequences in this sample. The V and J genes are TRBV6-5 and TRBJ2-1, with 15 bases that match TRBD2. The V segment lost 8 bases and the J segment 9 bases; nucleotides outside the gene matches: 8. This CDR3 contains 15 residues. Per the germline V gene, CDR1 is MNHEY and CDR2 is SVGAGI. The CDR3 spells CASAGTSGRPGEQFF. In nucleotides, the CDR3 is TGTGCCAGCGCGGGGACTAGCGGGAGGCCAGGTGAGCAGTTCTTC.

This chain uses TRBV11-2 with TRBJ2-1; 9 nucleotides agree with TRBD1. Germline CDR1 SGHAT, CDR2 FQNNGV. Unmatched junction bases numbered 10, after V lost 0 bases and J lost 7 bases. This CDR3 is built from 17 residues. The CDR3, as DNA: TGTGCCAGCAGCTTAGATCGTGACAGGGGGGGTGAGAATGAGCAGTTCTTC. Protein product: CASSLDRDRGGENEQFF.

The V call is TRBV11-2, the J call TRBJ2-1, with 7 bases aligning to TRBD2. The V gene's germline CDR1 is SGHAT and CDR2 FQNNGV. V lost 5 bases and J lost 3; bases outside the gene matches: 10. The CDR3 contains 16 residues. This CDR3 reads CASSTRLGRYYNEQFF. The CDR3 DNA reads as TGTGCCAGCAGCACCCGTCTCGGGAGGTACTACAATGAGCAGTTCTTC.

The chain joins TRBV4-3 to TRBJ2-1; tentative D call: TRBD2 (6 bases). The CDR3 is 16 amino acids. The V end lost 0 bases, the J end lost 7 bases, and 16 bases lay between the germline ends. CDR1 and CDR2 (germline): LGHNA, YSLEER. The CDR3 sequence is CASSQDPGALSNEQFF. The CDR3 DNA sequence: TGCGCCAGCAGCCAAGATCCGGGAGCGCTTTCAAATGAGCAGTTCTTC.

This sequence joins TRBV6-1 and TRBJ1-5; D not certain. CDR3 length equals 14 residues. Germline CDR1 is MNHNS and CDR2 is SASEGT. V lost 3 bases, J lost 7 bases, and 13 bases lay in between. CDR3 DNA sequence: TGTGCCAGCAGTGAGTGGGGAAGGGAACAGCCCCAGCATTTT. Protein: CASSEWGREQPQHF.

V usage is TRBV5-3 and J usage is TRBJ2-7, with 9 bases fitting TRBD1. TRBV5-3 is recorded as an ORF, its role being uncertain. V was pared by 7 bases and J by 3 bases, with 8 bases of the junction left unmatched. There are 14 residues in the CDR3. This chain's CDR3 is CARVKQGAFYEQYF. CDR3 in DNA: TGTGCCAGAGTCAAACAGGGGGCCTTCTACGAGCAGTACTTC.

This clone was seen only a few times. The CDR3 nucleotides are TGTGCCAGCAGCCCCGCCGGACGGAGGTACACTGAAGCTTTCTTT. Amino acid sequence: CASSPAGRRYTEAFF. V gene TRBV7-2 combines with J gene TRBJ1-1; no clear D. The CDR3 totals 15 residues. The V end was cut by 5 bases, the J end by 3 bases, with 16 bases between. In germline, CDR1 is SGHTA, CDR2 FQGNSA. Looking up the rest from reference TRBV7-2 and TRBJ1-1 gives the full variable domain: GAGVSQSPSNKVTEKGKDVELRCDPISGHTALYWYRQSLGQGLEFLIYFQGNSAPDKSGLPSDRFSAERTGGSVSTLTIQRTQQEDSAVYLCASSPAGRRYTEAFFGQGTRLTVV.

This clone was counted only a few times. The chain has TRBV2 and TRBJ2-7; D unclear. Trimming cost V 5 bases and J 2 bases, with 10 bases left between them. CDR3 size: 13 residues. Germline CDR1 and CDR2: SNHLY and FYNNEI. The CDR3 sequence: CASSRQHAYEQYF. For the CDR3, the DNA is TGTGCCAGCAGTCGGCAGCACGCCTACGAGCAGTACTTC.

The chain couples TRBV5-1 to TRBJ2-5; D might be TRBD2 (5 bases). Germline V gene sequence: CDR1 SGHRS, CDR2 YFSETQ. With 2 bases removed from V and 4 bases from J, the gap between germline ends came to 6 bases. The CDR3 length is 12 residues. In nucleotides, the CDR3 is TGCGCCAGCAGCTTTGAGGGAGAGACCCAGTACTTC. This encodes CASSFEGETQYF.

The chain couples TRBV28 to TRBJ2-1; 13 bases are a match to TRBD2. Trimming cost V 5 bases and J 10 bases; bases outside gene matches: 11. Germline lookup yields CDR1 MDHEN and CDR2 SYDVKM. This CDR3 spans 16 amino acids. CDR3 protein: CASSALTSGRPGEQFF. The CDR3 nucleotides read TGTGCCAGCAGTGCCCTGACTAGCGGGAGGCCAGGGGAGCAGTTCTTC.

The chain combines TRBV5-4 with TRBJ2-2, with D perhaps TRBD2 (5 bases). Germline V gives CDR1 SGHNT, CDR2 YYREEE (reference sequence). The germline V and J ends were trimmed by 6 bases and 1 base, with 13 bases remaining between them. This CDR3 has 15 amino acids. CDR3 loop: CASTSLGKNTGELFF. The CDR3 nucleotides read TGTGCCAGCACCTCCCTCGGGAAGAACACCGGGGAGCTGTTTTTT.

The CDR3: CASSPQYTQYF. The CDR3 coding sequence is TGTGCCAGCAGCCCACAATATACGCAGTATTTT. The chain employs TRBV9 and TRBJ2-3; D gene uncertain. CDR1 is SGDLS, CDR2 YYNGEE, per germline. The germline V and J ends were trimmed by 4 bases and 7 bases, with 7 bases remaining between them. The CDR3 has 11 amino acids.

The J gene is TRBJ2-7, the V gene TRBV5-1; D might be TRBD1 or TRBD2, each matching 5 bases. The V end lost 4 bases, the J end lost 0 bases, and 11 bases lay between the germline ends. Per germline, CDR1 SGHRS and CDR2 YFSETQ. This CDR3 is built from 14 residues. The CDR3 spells CASSRDASSYEQYF. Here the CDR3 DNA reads TGCGCCAGCAGCCGGGACGCCAGCTCCTACGAGCAGTACTTC.

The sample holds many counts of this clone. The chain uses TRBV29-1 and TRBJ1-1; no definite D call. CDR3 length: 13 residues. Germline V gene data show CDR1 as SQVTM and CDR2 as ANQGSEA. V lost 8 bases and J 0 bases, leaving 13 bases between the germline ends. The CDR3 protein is CSTRVRMNTEAFF. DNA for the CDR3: TGCAGCACCCGGGTTAGGATGAACACTGAAGCTTTCTTT.

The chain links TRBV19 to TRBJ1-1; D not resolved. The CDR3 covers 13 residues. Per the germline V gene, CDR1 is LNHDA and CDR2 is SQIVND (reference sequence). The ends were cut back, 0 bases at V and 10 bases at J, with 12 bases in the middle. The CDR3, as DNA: TGTGCCAGTAGTATAGATTTTTGGGCTGCAGCTTTCTTT. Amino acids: CASSIDFWAAAFF.

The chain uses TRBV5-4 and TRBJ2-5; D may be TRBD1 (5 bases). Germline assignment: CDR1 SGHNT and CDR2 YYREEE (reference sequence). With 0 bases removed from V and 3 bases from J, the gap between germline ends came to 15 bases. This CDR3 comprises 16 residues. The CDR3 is CASSLGGREGEETQYF. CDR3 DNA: TGTGCCAGCAGCTTGGGCGGCAGGGAAGGAGAAGAGACCCAGTACTTC.

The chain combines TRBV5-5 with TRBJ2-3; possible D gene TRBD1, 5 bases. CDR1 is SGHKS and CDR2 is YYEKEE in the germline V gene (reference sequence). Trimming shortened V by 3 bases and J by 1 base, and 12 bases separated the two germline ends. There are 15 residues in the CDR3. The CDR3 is CASSSWGPGTDTQYF. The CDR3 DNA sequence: TGTGCCAGCAGCTCCTGGGGCCCAGGCACAGATACGCAGTATTTT. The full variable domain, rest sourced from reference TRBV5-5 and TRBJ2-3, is DAGVTQSPTHLIKTRGQQVTLRCSPISGHKSVSWYQQVLGQGPQFIFQYYEKEERGRGNFPDRFSARQFPNYSSELNVNALLLGDSALYLCASSSWGPGTDTQYFGPGTRLTVL.